Listed here are 18 T cell receptor beta chains from one sample, sequenced in a study of CD8 T cells in Susac syndrome. It was with random hexamers that roughly 0.5 to 1 ug RNA was reverse transcribed. A single record per CDR3 protein comes from TCRdb applying MiXCR to the immunoSEQ multiplex PCR reads. The sample consists of about 180,000 distinct CDR3 sequences, around 94% of them appearing once. Specimen: CD4+ T cells from PBMCs. The receptors stem from a human donor with Susac syndrome.

This sequence joins TRBV3-1 and TRBJ1-2; 8 bases align to TRBD1. The CDR3 covers 15 residues. V lost 1 base and J lost 6; bases outside the gene matches: 7. The germline V gene encodes CDR1 LGHDT and CDR2 YNNKEL (reference sequence). The CDR3 DNA is TGTGCCAGCAGCCAAGCGAGCGGACAGGGTGATGGCTACACCTTC. It translates to CASSQASGQGDGYTF.

The chain recombines TRBV20-1 with TRBJ2-7; D is unclear. This CDR3 spans 12 amino acids. V shed 2 bases and J shed 7 bases, with 12 bases lying between them. Germline V lookup: CDR1 DFQATT, CDR2 SNEGSKA (reference sequence). The CDR3 sequence: CSARKVGYEQYF. The CDR3 DNA reads TGCAGTGCTAGAAAGGTCGGGTATGAGCAGTACTTC.

V is TRBV30 and J is TRBJ2-2, with unresolved D. V gave up 4 bases and J gave up 0 bases, with 12 bases separating them. The germline CDR1 and CDR2 sequences are GTSNPN and SVGIG (reference sequence). This CDR3 contains 15 residues. CDR3 sequence reads: CAWTKRRSNTGELFF. For the CDR3, the DNA is TGTGCCTGGACTAAACGCCGATCGAACACCGGGGAGCTGTTTTTT.

There are a few counts of this clonotype. The chain links TRBV7-2 to TRBJ2-7; D perhaps matches TRBD1 (6 bases). Looked up from germline, CDR1 is SGHTA and CDR2 is FQGNSA. Deletions cut 5 bases from V and 2 bases from J, with 10 bases between. CDR3 length equals 13 residues. As DNA, the CDR3 is TGTGCCAGCAGCATCGGACAGACCTACGAGCAGTACTTC. It translates to CASSIGQTYEQYF.

V usage is TRBV20-1 and J usage is TRBJ1-3; D call uncertain. This CDR3 contains 14 residues. Germline lookup yields CDR1 DFQATT and CDR2 SNEGSKA (reference sequence). Trimming took 2 bases from V and 0 from J, leaving 8 bases between them. CDR3 coding DNA: TGCAGTGCTAGACCCAGGACCTCTGGAAACACCATATATTTT. Translating it yields CSARPRTSGNTIYF.

The genes are TRBV12-3 or TRBV12-4 and TRBJ1-1; the D is unclear. Between the trimmed V and J ends, which lost 6 bases and 4 bases, there was a span of 12 bases. The CDR3 has 13 amino acids. DNA of the CDR3: TGTGCCAGCAGACGGGCAGAATTCACTGAAGCTTTCTTT. It codes for CASRRAEFTEAFF.

This clonotype was detected once. V usage is TRBV5-6 and J usage is TRBJ1-2, with 10 bases matching TRBD1. The CDR3 runs 14 residues. Germline assignment: CDR1 SGHDT and CDR2 YYEEEE. V dropped 9 bases and J dropped 6; count of bases not matched to a gene: 11. DNA for the CDR3: TGTGCCATACCCAGGGGGACAGGGGCTAATGGCTACACCTTC. This codes for CAIPRGTGANGYTF.

The rearrangement joins TRBV30 to TRBJ1-1, with 9 nucleotides matching TRBD1. This CDR3 contains 14 residues. From germline, CDR1 is GTSNPN and CDR2 SVGIG (reference sequence). With V trimmed by 0 bases and J by 4 bases, 3 bases remained unmatched. This chain's CDR3 is CAWSVGTGFTEAFF. As DNA, the CDR3 is TGTGCCTGGAGTGTAGGGACAGGGTTCACTGAAGCTTTCTTT.

The chain employs TRBV4-1 and TRBJ2-5; no definite D call. The ends were cut back, 0 bases at V and 3 bases at J, with 8 bases in the middle. In germline, CDR1 is MGHRA, CDR2 YSYEKL. The CDR3 has 14 amino acids. The CDR3 nucleotides are TGCGCCAGCAGCCAAGAGTCGCCCAAAGAGACCCAGTACTTC. This sequence encodes CASSQESPKETQYF.

The chain carries TRBV2 and TRBJ2-7, with 8 nucleotides matching TRBD1. CDR3 length: 11 residues. Germline CDR1 SNHLY, CDR2 FYNNEI. Trimming took 10 bases from V and 7 from J; bases not matched to a gene: 6. The CDR3: CATQGAGEQYF. The CDR3 DNA follows: TGTGCCACCCAGGGGGCGGGGGAGCAGTACTTC.

This rearrangement joins TRBV20-1 to TRBJ1-5; D call uncertain. With 3 bases removed from V and 1 base from J, the gap between germline ends came to 4 bases. Germline V lookup: CDR1 DFQATT, CDR2 SNEGSKA (reference sequence). The CDR3 has 12 amino acids. The CDR3 protein is CSASGSNQPQHF. The CDR3 DNA reads TGCAGTGCTAGCGGGAGCAATCAGCCCCAGCATTTT.

This rearrangement joins TRBV5-1 to TRBJ2-1; D call uncertain. The CDR3 has 12 residues. The V gene's germline CDR1 is SGHRS and CDR2 YFSETQ. V dropped 1 base and J dropped 7 bases, with 6 bases sitting between them. CDR3 in amino acids: CASSLYGNEQFF. Here the CDR3 DNA reads TGCGCCAGCAGCTTGTATGGGAATGAGCAGTTCTTC.

The gene calls are TRBV29-1 and TRBJ2-5; 8 bases map to TRBD2. Germline trimming cut 6 bases from V and 0 bases from J; bases unmatched to any gene: 6. From germline, CDR1 is SQVTM and CDR2 ANQGSEA. The CDR3 consists of 14 residues. The DNA of the CDR3 is TGCAGCGTCCAGACTAGCGCGTACCAAGAGACCCAGTACTTC. Translated: CSVQTSAYQETQYF.

The rearrangement joins TRBV23-1 to TRBJ1-4, with a weak D call TRBD1 (5 bases). TRBV23-1 is assigned to the ORF class and has an uncertain function. V gave up 4 bases and J gave up 0 bases, with 18 bases separating them. The CDR3 contains 18 residues. Here the CDR3 reads CASSLGEGQGSTNEKLFF. As DNA, the CDR3 is TGCGCCAGCAGTCTCGGGGAGGGGCAGGGATCAACTAATGAAAAACTGTTTTTT.

The chain recombines TRBV30 with TRBJ1-3, with unresolved D. V was trimmed by 0 bases and J by 0 bases, leaving 6 bases between them. The length of the CDR3 is 14 residues. The germline V gene encodes CDR1 GTSNPN and CDR2 SVGIG (reference sequence). This CDR3 reads CAWSVGGSGNTIYF. CDR3 nucleotide sequence: TGTGCCTGGAGTGTAGGCGGCTCTGGAAACACCATATATTTT.

CDR3: CASSLVWGRDTEAFF. The DNA for the CDR3 is TGTGCCAGCAGCTTAGTTTGGGGGCGCGATACTGAAGCTTTCTTT. The chain employs TRBV7-9 and TRBJ1-1; a weak D match, TRBD1 (6 bases). Germline assignment: CDR1 SEHNR and CDR2 FQNEAQ (reference sequence). This CDR3 is 15 amino acids long. Trimming cost V 1 base and J 5 bases, with 14 bases left between them.

The chain uses TRBV19 and TRBJ2-1; no firm D call. The CDR3 contains 13 residues. V shed 2 bases and J shed 3 bases, with 5 bases lying between them. Germline CDR1 is LNHDA and CDR2 is SQIVND (reference sequence). In DNA form, the CDR3 reads TGTGCCAGTAGTATAACTGACTACAATGAGCAGTTCTTC. The encoded protein is CASSITDYNEQFF.

This chain connects TRBV21-1 to TRBJ1-3; the DNA was not used to check the table's D call, TRBD1. TRBV21-1 is a documented pseudogene. CDR3 length equals 15 residues. This CDR3 is CASSIGQKIRNTIYF. The CDR3 region has the DNA TGTGCCAGCAGCATCGGACAGAAGATCCGAAACACCATATATTTT.